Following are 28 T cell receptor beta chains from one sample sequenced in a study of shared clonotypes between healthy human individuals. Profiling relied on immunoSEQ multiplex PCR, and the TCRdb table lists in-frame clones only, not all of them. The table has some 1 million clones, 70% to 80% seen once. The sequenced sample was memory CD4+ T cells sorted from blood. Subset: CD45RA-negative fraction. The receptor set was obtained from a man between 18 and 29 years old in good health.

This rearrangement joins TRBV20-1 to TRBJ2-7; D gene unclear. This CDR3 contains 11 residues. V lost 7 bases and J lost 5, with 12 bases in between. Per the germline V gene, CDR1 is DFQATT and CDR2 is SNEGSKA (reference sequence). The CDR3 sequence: CSVSPIDEQYF. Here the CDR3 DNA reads TGCAGTGTTTCCCCCATCGACGAGCAGTACTTC.

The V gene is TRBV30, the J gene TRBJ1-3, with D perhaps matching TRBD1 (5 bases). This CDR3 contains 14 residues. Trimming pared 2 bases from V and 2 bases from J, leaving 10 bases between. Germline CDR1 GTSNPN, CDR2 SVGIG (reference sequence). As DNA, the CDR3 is TGTGCCTGGAGTAGGGGATCGGCTGGAAACACCATATATTTT. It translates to CAWSRGSAGNTIYF.

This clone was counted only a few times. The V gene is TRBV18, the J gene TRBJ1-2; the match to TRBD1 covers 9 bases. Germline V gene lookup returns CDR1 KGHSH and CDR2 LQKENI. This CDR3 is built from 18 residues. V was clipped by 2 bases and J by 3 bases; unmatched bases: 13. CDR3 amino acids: CASSPVTPGQGLHYGYTF. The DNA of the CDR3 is TGTGCCAGCTCACCAGTGACGCCGGGACAGGGACTCCACTATGGCTACACCTTC.

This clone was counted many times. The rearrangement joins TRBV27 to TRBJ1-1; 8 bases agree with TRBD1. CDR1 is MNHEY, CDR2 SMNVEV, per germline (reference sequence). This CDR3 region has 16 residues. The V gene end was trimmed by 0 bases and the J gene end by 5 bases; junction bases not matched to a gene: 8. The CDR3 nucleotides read TGTGCCAGCAGTTTATCGAGTTCTCGACAGGGGACTGAAGCTTTCTTT. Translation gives CASSLSSSRQGTEAFF.

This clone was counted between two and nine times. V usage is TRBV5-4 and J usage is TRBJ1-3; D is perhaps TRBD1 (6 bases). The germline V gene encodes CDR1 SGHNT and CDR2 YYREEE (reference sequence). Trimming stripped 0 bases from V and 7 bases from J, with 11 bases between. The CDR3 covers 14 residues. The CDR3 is CASSLDRVWNTIYF. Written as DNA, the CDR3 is TGTGCCAGCAGCTTGGACAGGGTGTGGAACACCATATATTTT.

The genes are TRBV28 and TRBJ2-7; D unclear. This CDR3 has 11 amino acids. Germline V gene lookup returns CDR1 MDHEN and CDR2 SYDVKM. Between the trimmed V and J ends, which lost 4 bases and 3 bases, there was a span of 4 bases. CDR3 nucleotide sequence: TGTGCCAGCAGTTCCCACTACGAGCAGTACTTC. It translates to CASSSHYEQYF.

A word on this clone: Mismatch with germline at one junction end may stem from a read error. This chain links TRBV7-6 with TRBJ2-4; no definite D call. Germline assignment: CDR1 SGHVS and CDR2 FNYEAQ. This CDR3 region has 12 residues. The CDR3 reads CASSLIGNRPHF. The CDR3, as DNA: TGTGCCAGCAGCTTAATAGGCAACAGACCTCACTTC.

CDR3 sequence: CAISSSSGGEREQFF. For the CDR3, the DNA is TGTGCCATCAGTTCCTCTAGCGGGGGGGAACGAGAGCAGTTCTTC. The chain links TRBV10-3 to TRBJ2-1; 12 nucleotides align to TRBD2. The CDR3 has 15 residues. Germline values: CDR1 ENHRY, CDR2 SYGVKD. V lost 5 bases, J lost 10 bases, and 9 bases stayed unmatched.

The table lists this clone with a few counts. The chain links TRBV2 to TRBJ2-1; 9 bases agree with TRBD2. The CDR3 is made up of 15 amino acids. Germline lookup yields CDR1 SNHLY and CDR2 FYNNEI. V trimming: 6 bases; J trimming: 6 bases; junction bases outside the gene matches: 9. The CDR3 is CASSLSGGSGNEQFF. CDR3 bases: TGTGCCAGCAGCCTTAGCGGGGGTTCCGGCAATGAGCAGTTCTTC.

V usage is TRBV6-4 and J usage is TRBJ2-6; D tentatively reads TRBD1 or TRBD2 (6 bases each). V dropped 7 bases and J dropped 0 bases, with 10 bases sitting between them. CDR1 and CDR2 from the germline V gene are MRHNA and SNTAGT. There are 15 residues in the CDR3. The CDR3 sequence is CASTPGASGANVLTF. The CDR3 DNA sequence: TGTGCCAGCACCCCGGGGGCCTCTGGGGCCAACGTCCTGACTTTC.

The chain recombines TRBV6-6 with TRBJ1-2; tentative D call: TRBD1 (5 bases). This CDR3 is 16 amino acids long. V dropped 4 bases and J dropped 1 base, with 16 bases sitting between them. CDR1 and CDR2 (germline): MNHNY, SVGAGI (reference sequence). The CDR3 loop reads CASSSVGRAINYGYTF. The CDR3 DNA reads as TGTGCCAGCAGTTCGGTAGGCAGGGCTATTAACTATGGCTACACCTTC.

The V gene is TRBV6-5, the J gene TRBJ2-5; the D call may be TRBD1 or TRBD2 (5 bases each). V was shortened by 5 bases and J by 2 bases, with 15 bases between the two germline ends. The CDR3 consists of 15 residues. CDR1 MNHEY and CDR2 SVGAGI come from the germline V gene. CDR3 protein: CASSGTPEKQETQYF. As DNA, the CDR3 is TGTGCCAGCAGTGGGACGCCAGAGAAACAAGAGACCCAGTACTTC.

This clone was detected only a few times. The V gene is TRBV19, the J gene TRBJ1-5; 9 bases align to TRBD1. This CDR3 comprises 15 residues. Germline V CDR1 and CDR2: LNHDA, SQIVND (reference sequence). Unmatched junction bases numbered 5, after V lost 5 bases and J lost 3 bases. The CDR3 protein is CASSVGQGNNQPQHF. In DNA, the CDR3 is TGTGCCAGTAGTGTTGGACAGGGGAACAATCAGCCCCAGCATTTT.

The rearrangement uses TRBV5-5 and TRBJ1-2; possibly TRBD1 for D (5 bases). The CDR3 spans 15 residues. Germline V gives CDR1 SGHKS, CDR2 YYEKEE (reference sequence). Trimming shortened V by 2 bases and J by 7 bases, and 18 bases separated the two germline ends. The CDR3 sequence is CASSFYFQGSGGYTF. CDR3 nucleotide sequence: TGTGCCAGCAGCTTTTACTTCCAGGGATCTGGTGGCTACACCTTC.

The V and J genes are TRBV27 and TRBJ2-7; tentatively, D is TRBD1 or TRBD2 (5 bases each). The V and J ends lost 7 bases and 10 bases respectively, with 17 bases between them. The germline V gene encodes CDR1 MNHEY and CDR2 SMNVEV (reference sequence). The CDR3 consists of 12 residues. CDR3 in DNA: TGTGCCAGCACGAGTCAGGGACGGCATCAGTACTTC. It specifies CASTSQGRHQYF.

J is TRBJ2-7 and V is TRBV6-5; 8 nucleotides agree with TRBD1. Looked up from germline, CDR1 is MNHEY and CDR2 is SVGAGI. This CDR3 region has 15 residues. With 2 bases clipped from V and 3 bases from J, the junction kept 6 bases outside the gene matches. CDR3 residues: CASSYEGTGYYEQYF. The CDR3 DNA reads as TGTGCCAGCAGTTACGAAGGGACAGGATACTACGAGCAGTACTTC.

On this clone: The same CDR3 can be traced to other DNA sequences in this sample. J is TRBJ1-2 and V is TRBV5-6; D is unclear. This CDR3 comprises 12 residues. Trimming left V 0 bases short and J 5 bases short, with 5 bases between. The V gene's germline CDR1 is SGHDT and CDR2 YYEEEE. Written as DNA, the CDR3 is TGTGCCAGCAGCTTGGGAGTTTATGGCTACACCTTC. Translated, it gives CASSLGVYGYTF.

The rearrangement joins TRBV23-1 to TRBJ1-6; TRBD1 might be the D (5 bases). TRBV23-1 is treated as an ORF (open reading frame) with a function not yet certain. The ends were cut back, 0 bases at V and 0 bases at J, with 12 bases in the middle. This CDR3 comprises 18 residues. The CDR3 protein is CASSQSTGVYSYNSPLHF. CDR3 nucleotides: TGCGCCAGCAGTCAATCGACGGGGGTATACTCCTATAATTCACCCCTCCACTTT.

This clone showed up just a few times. In nucleotides, the CDR3 is TGTGCCAGCAGCTTTGGAGCTAACTATGGCTACACCTTC. Protein product: CASSFGANYGYTF. The rearrangement uses TRBV11-1 and TRBJ1-2; D call uncertain. The CDR3 loop spans 13 amino acids. V was clipped by 3 bases and J by 0 bases, with 5 bases between them. Germline loops: CDR1 SGHAT, CDR2 FQDESV (reference sequence).

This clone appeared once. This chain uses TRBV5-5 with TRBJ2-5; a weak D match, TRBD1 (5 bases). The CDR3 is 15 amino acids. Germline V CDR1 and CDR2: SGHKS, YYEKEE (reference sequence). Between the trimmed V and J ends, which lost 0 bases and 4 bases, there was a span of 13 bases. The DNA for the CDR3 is TGTGCCAGCAGCTTGGGGGCAGGGTTGATAGAGACCCAGTACTTC. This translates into CASSLGAGLIETQYF.

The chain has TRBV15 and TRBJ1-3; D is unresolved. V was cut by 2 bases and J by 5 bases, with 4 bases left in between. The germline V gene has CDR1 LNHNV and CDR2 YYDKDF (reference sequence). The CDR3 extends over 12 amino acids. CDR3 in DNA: TGTGCCACCAGCAGATCACGAAACACCATATATTTT. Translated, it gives CATSRSRNTIYF.

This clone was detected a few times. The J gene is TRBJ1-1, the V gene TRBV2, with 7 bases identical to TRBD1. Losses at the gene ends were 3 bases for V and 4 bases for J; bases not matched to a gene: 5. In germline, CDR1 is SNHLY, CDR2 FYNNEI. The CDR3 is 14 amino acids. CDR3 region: CASSEEGARTEAFF. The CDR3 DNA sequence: TGTGCCAGCAGTGAGGAGGGGGCGCGCACTGAAGCTTTCTTT. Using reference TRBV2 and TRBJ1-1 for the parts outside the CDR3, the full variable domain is EPEVTQTPSHQVTQMGQEVILRCVPISNHLYFYWYRQILGQKVEFLVSFYNNEISEKSEIFDDQFSVERPDGSNFTLKIRSTKLEDSAMYFCASSEEGARTEAFFGQGTRLTVV.

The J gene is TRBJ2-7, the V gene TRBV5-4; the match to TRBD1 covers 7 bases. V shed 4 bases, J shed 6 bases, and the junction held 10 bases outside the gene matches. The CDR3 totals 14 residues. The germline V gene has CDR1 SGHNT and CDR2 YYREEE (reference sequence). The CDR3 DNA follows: TGTGCCAGCAGCCGCTCGGGACAGAACCTCGAGCAGTACTTC. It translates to CASSRSGQNLEQYF. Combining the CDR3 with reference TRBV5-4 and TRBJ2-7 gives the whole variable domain ETGVTQSPTHLIKTRGQQVTLRCSSQSGHNTVSWYQQALGQGPQFIFQYYREEENGRGNFPPRFSGLQFPNYSSELNVNALELDDSALYLCASSRSGQNLEQYFGPGTRLTVT.

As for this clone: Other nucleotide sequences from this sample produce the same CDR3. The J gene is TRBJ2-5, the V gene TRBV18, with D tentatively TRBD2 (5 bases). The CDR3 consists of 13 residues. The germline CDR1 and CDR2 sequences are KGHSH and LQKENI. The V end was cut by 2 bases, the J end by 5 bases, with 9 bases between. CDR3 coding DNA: TGTGCCAGCTCACCAAGGCCGGGGGAGACCCAGTACTTC. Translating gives CASSPRPGETQYF.

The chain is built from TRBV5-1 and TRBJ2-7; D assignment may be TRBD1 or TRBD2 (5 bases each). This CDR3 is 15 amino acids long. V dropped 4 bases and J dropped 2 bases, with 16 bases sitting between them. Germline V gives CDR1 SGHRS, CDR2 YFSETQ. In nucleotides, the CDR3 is TGCGCCAGCAGCCCCGGGACCCAACTCCCCTACGAGCAGTACTTC. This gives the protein CASSPGTQLPYEQYF. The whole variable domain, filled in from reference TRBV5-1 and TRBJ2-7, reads KAGVTQTPRYLIKTRGQQVTLSCSPISGHRSVSWYQQTPGQGLQFLFEYFSETQRNKGNFPGRFSGRQFSNSRSEMNVSTLELGDSALYLCASSPGTQLPYEQYFGPGTRLTVT.

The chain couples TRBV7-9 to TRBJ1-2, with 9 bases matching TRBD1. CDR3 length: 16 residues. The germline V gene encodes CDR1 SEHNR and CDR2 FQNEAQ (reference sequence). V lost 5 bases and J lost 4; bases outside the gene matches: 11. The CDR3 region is CASSRYPGQGLYGYTF. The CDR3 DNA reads TGTGCCAGCAGCCGTTATCCGGGACAGGGCCTCTATGGCTACACCTTC.

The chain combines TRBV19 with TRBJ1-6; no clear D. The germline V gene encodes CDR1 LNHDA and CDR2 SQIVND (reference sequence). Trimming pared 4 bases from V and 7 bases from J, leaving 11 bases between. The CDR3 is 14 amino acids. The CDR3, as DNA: TGTGCCAGTAGTAGCCAAGACGGGAATTCACCCCTCCACTTT. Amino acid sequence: CASSSQDGNSPLHF.

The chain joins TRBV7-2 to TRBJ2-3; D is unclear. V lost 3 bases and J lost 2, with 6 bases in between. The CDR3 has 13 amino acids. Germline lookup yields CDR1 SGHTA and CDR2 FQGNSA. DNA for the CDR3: TGTGCCAGCAGCTTTAGGCCCACAGATACGCAGTATTTT. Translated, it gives CASSFRPTDTQYF.